The 2 T cell receptor beta chains below come from one sample, sequenced in a study of regulatory T cells in long-lasting Graves disease (dated by TCRdb to about 2021). Taken with the paper, the label for time point translates to: newly diagnosed GD, antithyroid drugs for less than 3 months. RNA was extracted from PBMCs in TRIzol for both TCR sequencing and RNA sequencing. Library preparation employed multiplex PCR. Sequencing instrument: Illumina HiSeq 4000. iRepertoire HTBI primers and Arm-PCR amplification of CDR3 regions were used to construct TCR beta libraries. The raw public reads went through TCRdb reprocessing: fastp at Q25, MiXCR clone calling, in-frame beta chains kept. Merged by CDR3 protein, the rows form single entries marked with the most common genes and DNA. The table for this sample lists around 500,000 distinct CDR3 sequences; more than 15% of them were counted only once. Around 25% of the sample belongs to the ten largest clones.

The data also belong to a second study, concerning T cells in Graves' hyperthyroidism and ophthalmopathy.

The starting material was peripheral blood mononuclear cells (PBMCs), obtained at new diagnosis, from a patient treated with antithyroid drugs. Receptors were obtained from a woman aged 35-65 years with Graves disease. Donor details come from another sample of the same person, matched by shared clones.

The J gene is TRBJ1-1, the V gene TRBV29-1; D perhaps matches TRBD1 (5 bases). Germline-derived CDR1 and CDR2 are SQVTM and ANQGSEA. V gave up 8 bases and J gave up 7 bases, with 14 bases separating them. The CDR3 runs 11 residues. CDR3 DNA sequence: TGCAGCCTTAGGGACGGTGGTGAAGCTTTCTTT. Amino acid sequence: CSLRDGGEAFF.

This clonotype occurred a few times. V gene TRBV18 combines with J gene TRBJ2-1, with TRBD1 as a possible D gene (6 bases). The CDR3 is 15 amino acids. Germline V lookup: CDR1 KGHSH, CDR2 LQKENI. V gave up 3 bases and J gave up 8 bases, with 17 bases separating them. As DNA, the CDR3 is TGTGCCAGCTCACCGCCGGGACAAGGAGTAGATGAGCAGTTCTTC. As protein: CASSPPGQGVDEQFF.